The 25 T cell receptor beta chains presented below share a single source sample, sequenced in a study of T cells in Graves' hyperthyroidism and ophthalmopathy. The investigators amplified TCR beta CDR3 regions from RNA transcripts. The HTBI primer set was used in a first-round RT-PCR of the TCR CDR3. TCRdb reprocessed the multiplex PCR reads via MiXCR and lists one record per CDR3 protein. The table records hundreds of thousands of distinct CDR3 sequences, around a fifth of them present only once. Sequenced sample: blood. Every receptor here comes from a woman between 65 and 79 years old with Graves' ophthalmopathy.

This clonotype was counted only a few times. The chain uses TRBV24-1 and TRBJ2-3; 10 bases line up with TRBD2. The CDR3 extends over 16 amino acids. Germline V gene lookup returns CDR1 KGHDR and CDR2 SFDVKD. The V and J ends lost 5 bases and 5 bases, in that order; junction bases with no gene match: 9. CDR3 nucleotide sequence: TGTGCCACCAGTGGGGCTAGCGGGAGCTTCGAAGATACGCAGTATTTT. It encodes CATSGASGSFEDTQYF.

This clonotype was counted at least ten times. CDR3 protein: CASSLTRAEANYGYTF. The CDR3 DNA sequence: TGTGCCAGCAGTTTAACCCGGGCAGAGGCTAACTATGGCTACACCTTC. The chain is built from TRBV27 and TRBJ1-2; D remains unclear. The CDR3 runs to 16 residues. Trimming removed 2 bases from V and 0 bases from J, with 13 bases in between. CDR1 MNHEY and CDR2 SMNVEV come from the germline V gene (reference sequence).

The table lists this clonotype with a few counts. The chain joins TRBV18 to TRBJ2-7; 7 positions agree with TRBD1. The CDR3 runs to 14 residues. Germline V gives CDR1 KGHSH, CDR2 LQKENI. V was pared by 0 bases and J by 3 bases, with 2 bases of the junction left unmatched. CDR3 residues: CASSPPGQIYEQYF. The CDR3 DNA follows: TGTGCCAGCTCACCACCGGGACAGATCTACGAGCAGTACTTC.

This clonotype was recorded at least ten times. The chain employs TRBV12-3 or TRBV12-4 and TRBJ1-2; D not certain. The CDR3 is made up of 14 amino acids. Trimming took 2 bases from V and 4 from J, leaving 11 bases between them. CDR3 in amino acids: CASSLPGGLYGYTF. The CDR3 DNA sequence: TGTGCCAGCAGTTTACCAGGAGGACTCTATGGCTACACCTTC.

The V and J genes are TRBV10-3 and TRBJ2-3, with TRBD2 matching 7 bases. Unmatched junction bases numbered 23, after V lost 8 bases and J lost 3 bases. Germline CDR1 and CDR2: ENHRY and SYGVKD. CDR3 length: 19 amino acids. CDR3 sequence (DNA): TGTGCCATCTCCCGGACGTGGCGGGAGATGACTGCGAGGACAGATACGCAGTATTTT. Its protein is CAISRTWREMTARTDTQYF.

This clonotype was seen more than once but under ten times. The chain joins TRBV20-1 to TRBJ2-7; D remains unclear. This CDR3 comprises 10 residues. From germline, CDR1 is DFQATT and CDR2 SNEGSKA (reference sequence). Trimming stripped 5 bases from V and 3 bases from J, with 5 bases between. In nucleotides, the CDR3 is TGCAGTGCTTATAGCTACGAGCAGTACTTC. Protein: CSAYSYEQYF.

The rearrangement links TRBV27 to TRBJ2-3; either TRBD1 or TRBD2 may fit D (8 bases each). The V gene lost 5 bases and the J gene lost 4 bases, with 25 bases spanning the gap. CDR3 size: 18 residues. Germline V CDR1 and CDR2: MNHEY, SMNVEV (reference sequence). The CDR3 sequence: CASSADRAIAGRSDTQYF. CDR3 nucleotides: TGTGCCAGCAGTGCGGACAGGGCGATAGCGGGACGGTCAGATACGCAGTATTTT.

The chain employs TRBV4-1 and TRBJ2-7, with 10 bases identical to TRBD2. Per germline, CDR1 MGHRA and CDR2 YSYEKL. J was trimmed by 4 bases and V by 1 base; bases with no gene match: 16. CDR3 length equals 19 residues. CDR3 sequence reads: CASSQVPSGRADTGYEQYF. The CDR3 region has the DNA TGCGCCAGCAGCCAAGTCCCCAGCGGGAGGGCCGATACTGGGTACGAGCAGTACTTC.

This clonotype was seen a handful of times. The J gene is TRBJ2-3, the V gene TRBV6-2 or TRBV6-3; perhaps TRBD2 as D (6 bases). Trimming pared 7 bases from V and 5 bases from J, leaving 22 bases between. The germline CDR1 and CDR2 sequences are MNHEY and SVGEGT. This CDR3 comprises 16 residues. The CDR3 spells CASISPVAGLGDTQYF. CDR3 nucleotide sequence: TGTGCCAGCATCTCCCCCGTGGCGGGGCTGGGAGATACGCAGTATTTT.

The table lists this clonotype with many counts. The rearrangement joins TRBV15 to TRBJ2-1, with a weak D call TRBD2 (6 bases). The CDR3 is made up of 15 amino acids. V lost 9 bases to trimming and J lost 9 bases, with 24 bases between them. CDR1 and CDR2 (germline): LNHNV, YYDKDF (reference sequence). The CDR3 reads CATAVDTAFGGEQFF. The CDR3 DNA reads as TGTGCCACAGCGGTGGACACAGCCTTCGGGGGTGAGCAGTTCTTC. Variable domain in full (rest from reference TRBV15 and TRBJ2-1): DAMVIQNPRYQVTQFGKPVTLSCSQTLNHNVMYWYQQKSSQAPKLLFHYYDKDFNNEADTPDNFQSRRPNTSFCFLDIRSPGLGDTAMYLCATAVDTAFGGEQFFGPGTRLTVL.

Points on this clonotype: This may stem from a read error, because a much larger clone lies one nucleotide away. The CDR3 carries no conserved terminal phenylalanine or tryptophan, so it likely arises from a read error. The chain is built from TRBV28 and TRBJ1-2; 12 bases agree with TRBD1. The CDR3 consists of 17 residues. In germline, CDR1 is MDHEN, CDR2 SYDVKM. The V and J ends lost 1 base and 0 bases, in that order; junction bases with no gene match: 3. Here the CDR3 DNA reads TGTGCCAGCAGTTTATTAGGGACAGGGGGCGCTAACTATGGCTACACCCTC. Translating it yields CASSLLGTGGANYGYTL.

There are many counts of this clonotype. This sequence joins TRBV12-5 and TRBJ2-5; TRBD2 is a possible D gene (6 bases). The CDR3 sequence is 14 residues long. Germline V gene lookup returns CDR1 LGHNT and CDR2 FRNRAP. V dropped 5 bases and J dropped 3 bases, with 13 bases sitting between them. The CDR3 DNA sequence: TGTGCTAGTGGTCTAAGATGGGGGGAAGAGACCCAGTACTTC. Translating gives CASGLRWGEETQYF.

This clonotype has a handful of counts. The gene calls are TRBV2 and TRBJ1-5; no clear D. The CDR3 totals 15 residues. Trimming removed 3 bases at V and 2 bases at J, with 11 bases between. Per germline, CDR1 SNHLY and CDR2 FYNNEI. The CDR3 DNA reads TGTGCCAGCAGTGATTTCCAGGAGGGCAATCAGCCCCAGCATTTT. Translating gives CASSDFQEGNQPQHF.

This clonotype has only a few counts. The chain combines TRBV6-1 with TRBJ2-5; TRBD2 matches 12 bases. The length of the CDR3 is 18 residues. The germline V gene encodes CDR1 MNHNS and CDR2 SASEGT. Trimming took 5 bases from V and 0 from J; bases not matched to a gene: 10. CDR3 protein: CASSSTSGRGGYQETQYF. CDR3 nucleotide sequence: TGTGCCAGCAGTTCGACTAGCGGGAGAGGCGGGTACCAAGAGACCCAGTACTTC.

This clonotype was counted at least ten times. The chain couples TRBV7-2 to TRBJ1-1; 9 nucleotides align to TRBD1. The germline V gene encodes CDR1 SGHTA and CDR2 FQGNSA. The CDR3 is made up of 16 amino acids. J lost 1 base, V lost 5 bases, and 8 bases had no gene match. CDR3 amino acids: CASSPGTGRGNTEAFF. The CDR3 DNA sequence: TGTGCCAGCAGCCCGGGGACAGGGCGGGGGAACACTGAAGCTTTCTTT. The full variable domain, rest sourced from reference TRBV7-2 and TRBJ1-1, is GAGVSQSPSNKVTEKGKDVELRCDPISGHTALYWYRQSLGQGLEFLIYFQGNSAPDKSGLPSDRFSAERTGGSVSTLTIQRTQQEDSAVYLCASSPGTGRGNTEAFFGQGTRLTVV.

This chain joins TRBV2 and TRBJ1-5; no definite D call. Per germline, CDR1 SNHLY and CDR2 FYNNEI. Trimming shortened V by 11 bases and J by 6 bases, and 17 bases separated the two germline ends. CDR3 length equals 13 residues. This CDR3 reads CAFSDTLSQPQHF. CDR3 nucleotide sequence: TGTGCCTTTTCAGATACTCTCAGTCAGCCCCAGCATTTT.

This chain connects TRBV12-3 or TRBV12-4 to TRBJ1-3, with D perhaps matching TRBD1 (6 bases). The V and J ends lost 2 bases and 3 bases respectively, with 14 bases between them. The CDR3 length is 16 residues. The CDR3 nucleotides read TGTGCCAGCAGTTTAACATACAGGGCGTTTGGAAACACCATATATTTT. Translating gives CASSLTYRAFGNTIYF.

This clonotype was counted many times. J is TRBJ1-5 and V is TRBV29-1; D is possibly TRBD1 (6 bases). This CDR3 is 13 amino acids long. CDR1 and CDR2 from the germline V gene are SQVTM and ANQGSEA. The V and J ends lost 7 bases and 3 bases respectively, with 13 bases between them. The chain's CDR3 is CSAQQGYNQPQHF. The CDR3 region has the DNA TGCAGCGCCCAACAGGGCTACAATCAGCCCCAGCATTTT. Complete variable domain (other parts from reference TRBV29-1 and TRBJ1-5): SAVISQKPSRDICQRGTSLTIQCQVDSQVTMMFWYRQQPGQSLTLIATANQGSEATYESGFVIDKFPISRPNLTFSTLTVSNMSPEDSSIYLCSAQQGYNQPQHFGDGTRLSIL.

At least ten counts were recorded for this clonotype. The chain recombines TRBV10-1 with TRBJ2-7; the D gene is possibly TRBD1 (6 bases). CDR1 and CDR2 (germline): WNHNN, SYGVQD (reference sequence). CDR3 length equals 13 residues. Trimming took off 1 base at V and 9 bases at J, with 13 bases between the two ends. As DNA, the CDR3 is TGCGCCAGCAGTGAGTATGTACAGGGCCGGCAGTACTTC. Protein: CASSEYVQGRQYF.

The chain links TRBV9 to TRBJ1-1, with D unresolved. V gave up 3 bases and J gave up 6 bases, with 12 bases separating them. This CDR3 is built from 13 residues. Germline CDR1 reads SGDLS; CDR2 reads YYNGEE. CDR3 sequence reads: CASSAIQEAEAFF. CDR3 nucleotide sequence: TGTGCCAGCAGCGCAATCCAGGAGGCTGAAGCTTTCTTT.

The chain has TRBV5-6 and TRBJ1-2; unclear D gene. CDR1 and CDR2 (germline): SGHDT, YYEEEE. The CDR3 length is 12 residues. Trimming took off 3 bases at V and 4 bases at J, with 7 bases between the two ends. CDR3 nucleotides: TGTGCCAGCAGCTCCCAGATCTATGGCTACACCTTC. Protein product: CASSSQIYGYTF.

The V call is TRBV4-2, the J call TRBJ2-1; 10 nucleotides line up with TRBD2. The CDR3 has 16 amino acids. Germline loops: CDR1 LGHNA, CDR2 YNFKEQ. With V trimmed by 0 bases and J by 8 bases, 7 bases remained unmatched. CDR3 sequence (DNA): TGTGCCAGCAGCCAAGATAAAGCGGGAGGGTTGGATGAGCAGTTCTTC. Translated, it gives CASSQDKAGGLDEQFF.

The V call is TRBV27, the J call TRBJ2-7; D gene ambiguous. The germline V gene has CDR1 MNHEY and CDR2 SMNVEV (reference sequence). Trimming left V 2 bases short and J 2 bases short, with 13 bases between. CDR3 length: 15 amino acids. The CDR3 nucleotides read TGTGCCAGCAGTTTAGGGCCGACTGCCACCTACGAGCAGTACTTC. It is translated as CASSLGPTATYEQYF.

This clonotype was counted at least ten times. The chain uses TRBV7-2 and TRBJ2-7, with D maybe TRBD2 (6 bases). There are 15 residues in the CDR3. Trimming stripped 5 bases from V and 2 bases from J, with 16 bases between. Germline V lookup: CDR1 SGHTA, CDR2 FQGNSA. DNA for the CDR3: TGTGCCAGCAGCCTCGTTGCGGGGAAAACCTACGAGCAGTACTTC. Its protein is CASSLVAGKTYEQYF.

The count of this clonotype is one. The chain recombines TRBV5-5 with TRBJ1-6; 12 bases are a match to TRBD1. Trimming removed 1 base from V and 7 bases from J; junction bases left unmatched: 3. The V gene's germline CDR1 is SGHKS and CDR2 YYEKEE (reference sequence). The length of the CDR3 is 16 residues. For the CDR3, the DNA is TGTGCCAGCAGCTTGTGGGGGACAGGGGGCAATTCACCCCTCCACTTT. Protein product: CASSLWGTGGNSPLHF.